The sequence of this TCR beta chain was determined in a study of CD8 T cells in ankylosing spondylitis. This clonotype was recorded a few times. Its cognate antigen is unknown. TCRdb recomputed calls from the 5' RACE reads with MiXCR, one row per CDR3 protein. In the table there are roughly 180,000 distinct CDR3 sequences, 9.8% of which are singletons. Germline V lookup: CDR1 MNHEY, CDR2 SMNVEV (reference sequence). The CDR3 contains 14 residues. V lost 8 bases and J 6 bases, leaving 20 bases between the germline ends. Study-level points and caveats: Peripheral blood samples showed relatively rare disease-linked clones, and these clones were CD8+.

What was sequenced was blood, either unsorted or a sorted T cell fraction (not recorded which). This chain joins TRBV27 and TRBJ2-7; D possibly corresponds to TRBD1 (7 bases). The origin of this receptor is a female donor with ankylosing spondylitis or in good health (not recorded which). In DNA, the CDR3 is TGTGCCAGCTCGTTGTCAGGGGGGATGGTCGAGCAGTACTTC. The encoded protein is CASSLSGGMVEQYF.